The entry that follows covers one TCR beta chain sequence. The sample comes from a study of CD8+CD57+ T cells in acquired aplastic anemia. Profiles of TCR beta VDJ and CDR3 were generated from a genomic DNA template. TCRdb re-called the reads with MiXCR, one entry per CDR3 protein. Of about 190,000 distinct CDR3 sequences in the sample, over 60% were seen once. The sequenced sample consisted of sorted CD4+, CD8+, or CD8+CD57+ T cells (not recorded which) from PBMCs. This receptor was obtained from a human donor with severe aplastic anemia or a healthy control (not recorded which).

The CDR3 DNA is TGTGCCAGCAGCGGGCGGGGGGGCGACACCGGGGAGCTGTTTTTT. Translating gives CASSGRGGDTGELFF. J is TRBJ2-2 and V is TRBV9; 9 nucleotides line up with TRBD2. Germline trimming cut 3 bases from V and 3 bases from J; bases unmatched to any gene: 3. The CDR3 runs 15 residues. CDR1 is SGDLS, CDR2 YYNGEE, per germline. The variable domain in full, with the rest retrieved from reference TRBV9 and TRBJ2-2, is DSGVTQTPKHLITATGQRVTLRCSPRSGDLSVYWYQQSLDQGLQFLIQYYNGEERAKGNILERFSAQQFPDLHSELNLSSLELGDSALYFCASSGRGGDTGELFFGEGSRLTVL.